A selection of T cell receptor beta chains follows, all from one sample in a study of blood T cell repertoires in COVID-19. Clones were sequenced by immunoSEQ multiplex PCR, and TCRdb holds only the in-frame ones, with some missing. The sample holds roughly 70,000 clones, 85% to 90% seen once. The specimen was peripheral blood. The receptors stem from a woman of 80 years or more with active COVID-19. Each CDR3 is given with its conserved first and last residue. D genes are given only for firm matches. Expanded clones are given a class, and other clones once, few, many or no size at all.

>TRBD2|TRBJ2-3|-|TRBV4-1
TGCGCCAGCAGCCAAGGACTAGCGAGAGATACGCAGTATTTT
CASSQGLARDTQYF
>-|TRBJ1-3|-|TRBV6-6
TGTGCCAGCACGGGACTGGGAGGAAACACCATATATTTT
CASTGLGGNTIYF
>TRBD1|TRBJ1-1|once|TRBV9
TGTGCCAGCAGCGTAGAGACAGGGATGAACACTGAAGCTTTCTTT
CASSVETGMNTEAFF
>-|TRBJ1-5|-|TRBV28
TGTGCCAGCAGGAGACAGGGCAATCAGCCCCAGCATTTT
CASRRQGNQPQHF
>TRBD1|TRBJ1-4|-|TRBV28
TGTGCCAGCAGTGGACCGGGACAGGGTAATGAAAAACTGTTTTTT
CASSGPGQGNEKLFF
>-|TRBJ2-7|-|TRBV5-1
TGCGCCAGCAGCTCCCAGGGCCCATCCTACGAGCAGTACTTC
CASSSQGPSYEQYF
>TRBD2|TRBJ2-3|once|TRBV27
TGTGCCAGCAGTCCGGAACGACTAGCCAACACAGATACGCAGTATTTT
CASSPERLANTDTQYF
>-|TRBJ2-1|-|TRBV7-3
TGTGCCAGCAGCTTAAGTCGCGGGGCAACCTACAATGAGCAGTTCTTC
CASSLSRGATYNEQFF
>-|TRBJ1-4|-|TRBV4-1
TGCGCCAGCAGCCAAGATTCCGACGAATTGGGAGATGAAAAACTGTTTTTT
CASSQDSDELGDEKLFF
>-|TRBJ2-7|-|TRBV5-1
TGCGCCAGCAGCAGACCCCCCCCACAGGGGGGGTCCTACGAGCAGTACTTC
CASSRPPPQGGSYEQYF
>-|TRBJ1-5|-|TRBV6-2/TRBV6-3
TGTGCCAGCAGTTACTCAACGGGCAGGGGAGAAAATCAGCCCCAGCATTTT
CASSYSTGRGENQPQHF
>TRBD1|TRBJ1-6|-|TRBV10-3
TGTGCCATCAGGAGGGGGCAGGAGGACTCACCCCTCCACTTT
CAIRRGQEDSPLHF
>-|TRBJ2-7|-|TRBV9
TGTGCCAGCAGCGTAGAAGGGCCAGGGGGCGGGAGCCTTGCCGAGCAGTACTTC
CASSVEGPGGGSLAEQYF
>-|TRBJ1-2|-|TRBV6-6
TGTGCCAGCAGTTACCCCTTGGGGGGGGAAGGCTACACCTTC
CASSYPLGGEGYTF
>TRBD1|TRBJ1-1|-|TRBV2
TGTGCCAGCCGTGGACAGGGGGCCGCTGAAGCTTTCTTT
CASRGQGAAEAFF
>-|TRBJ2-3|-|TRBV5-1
TGCGCCAGCAGCTTGGACAGGGTAAATACGCAGTATTTT
CASSLDRVNTQYF
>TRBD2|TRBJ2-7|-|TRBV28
TGTGCCAGCAGTTTATCCAGGACTAGCAGCTCCTACGAGCAGTACTTC
CASSLSRTSSSYEQYF
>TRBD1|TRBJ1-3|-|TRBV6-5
TGTGCCAGCAGACTCGACAGGGTTGGGAACGCCATATATTTT
CASRLDRVGNAIYF
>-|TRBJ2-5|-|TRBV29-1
TGCAGCGTTCGCATAAGACAGAAGTACCAAGAGACCCAGTACTTC
CSVRIRQKYQETQYF
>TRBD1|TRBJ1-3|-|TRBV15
TGTGCCACCAGCAGAGATCGAACAGGGGGCACCATATATTTT
CATSRDRTGGTIYF
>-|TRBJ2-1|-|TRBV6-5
TGTGCCAGCAGTCTAGGGGGGGTCTTCCCCAATGAGCAGTTCTTC
CASSLGGVFPNEQFF
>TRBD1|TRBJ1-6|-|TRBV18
TGTGCCAGCTCACTGGGACAGCCGGAGGGGGGATCACCCCTCCACTTT
CASSLGQPEGGSPLHF
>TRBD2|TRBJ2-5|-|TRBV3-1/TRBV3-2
TGTGCCAGCAGCCCCGGGACTAGCGGCGTGGAGACCCAGTACTTC
CASSPGTSGVETQYF
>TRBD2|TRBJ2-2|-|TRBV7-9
TGTGCCAGCAGCTTAACTAGCGGGGACACCGGGGAGCTGTTTTTT
CASSLTSGDTGELFF
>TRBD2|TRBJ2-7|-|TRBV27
TGTGCCAGCAGTCCGAATCTAGCGGGAGTTTCCGAGCAGTACTTC
CASSPNLAGVSEQYF
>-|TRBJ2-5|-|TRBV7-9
TGTGCCAGCAGCTTCAGAGGGATCCAAGAGACCCAGTACTTC
CASSFRGIQETQYF
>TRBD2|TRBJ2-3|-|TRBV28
TGTGCCAGCAGCAGGATACCGGGACTAGCGGGGGACCTTCTCAACTTACACACAGATACGCAGTATTTT
CASSRIPGLAGDLLNLHTDTQYF
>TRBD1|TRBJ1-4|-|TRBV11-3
TGTGCCAGCAGCTTACTCAGGGGGGCAACTAATGAAAAACTGTTTTTT
CASSLLRGATNEKLFF